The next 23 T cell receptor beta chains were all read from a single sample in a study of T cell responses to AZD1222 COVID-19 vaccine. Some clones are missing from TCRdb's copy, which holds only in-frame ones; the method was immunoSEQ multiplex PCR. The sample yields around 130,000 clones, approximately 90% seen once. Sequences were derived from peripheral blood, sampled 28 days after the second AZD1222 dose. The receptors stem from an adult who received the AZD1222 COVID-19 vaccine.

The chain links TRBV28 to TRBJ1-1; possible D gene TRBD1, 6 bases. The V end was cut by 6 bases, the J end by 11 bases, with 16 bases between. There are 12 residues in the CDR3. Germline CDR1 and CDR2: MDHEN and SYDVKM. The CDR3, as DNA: TGTGCCAGCAGACCGGGGGCCCGGGGGGCTTTCTTT. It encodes CASRPGARGAFF.

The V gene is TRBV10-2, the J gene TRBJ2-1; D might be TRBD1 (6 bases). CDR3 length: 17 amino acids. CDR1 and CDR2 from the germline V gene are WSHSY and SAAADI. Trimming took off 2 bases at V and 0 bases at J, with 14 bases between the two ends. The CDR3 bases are TGCGCCAGCAGTGAGGTCGGATGGGGGCGCTCCTACAATGAGCAGTTCTTC. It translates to CASSEVGWGRSYNEQFF.

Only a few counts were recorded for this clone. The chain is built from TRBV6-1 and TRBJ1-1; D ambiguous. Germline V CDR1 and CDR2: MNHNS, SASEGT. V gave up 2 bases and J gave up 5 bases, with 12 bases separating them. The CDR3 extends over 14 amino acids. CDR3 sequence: CASSENSGDTEAFF. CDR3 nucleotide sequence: TGTGCCAGCAGTGAAAACAGCGGGGATACTGAAGCTTTCTTT.

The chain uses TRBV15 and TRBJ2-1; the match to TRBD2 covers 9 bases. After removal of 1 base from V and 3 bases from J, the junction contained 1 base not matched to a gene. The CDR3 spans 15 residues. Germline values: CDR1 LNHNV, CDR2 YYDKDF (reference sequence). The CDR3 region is CATSRASGIYNEQFF. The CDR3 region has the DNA TGTGCCACCAGCAGAGCTAGCGGGATCTACAATGAGCAGTTCTTC.

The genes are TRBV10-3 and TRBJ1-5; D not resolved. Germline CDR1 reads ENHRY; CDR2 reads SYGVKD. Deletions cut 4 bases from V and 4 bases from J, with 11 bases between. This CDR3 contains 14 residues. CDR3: CAISAPGVNQPQHF. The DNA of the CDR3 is TGTGCCATCAGTGCACCGGGAGTAAATCAGCCCCAGCATTTT.

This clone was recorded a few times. CDR3 amino acids: CASSSDSDNYGYTF. The DNA for the CDR3 is TGTGCCAGCAGCTCAGATTCTGACAACTATGGCTACACCTTC. The chain joins TRBV7-9 to TRBJ1-2; D remains unclear. CDR3 length: 14 residues. CDR1 is SEHNR and CDR2 is FQNEAQ in the germline V gene (reference sequence). The V end lost 4 bases, the J end lost 2 bases, and 11 bases lay between the germline ends.

The DNA of the CDR3 is TGTGCCAGCAGCTTTCCAGGCTCTGGAAACACCATATATTTT. Amino acids: CASSFPGSGNTIYF. The chain uses TRBV5-6 and TRBJ1-3; D gene unclear. V was pared by 2 bases and J by 0 bases, with 6 bases between. This CDR3 is 14 amino acids long. Germline CDR1 is SGHDT and CDR2 is YYEEEE. Using reference TRBV5-6 and TRBJ1-3 for the parts outside the CDR3, the full variable domain is DAGVTQSPTHLIKTRGQQVTLRCSPKSGHDTVSWYQQALGQGPQFIFQYYEEEERQRGNFPDRFSGHQFPNYSSELNVNALLLGDSALYLCASSFPGSGNTIYFGEGSWLTVV.

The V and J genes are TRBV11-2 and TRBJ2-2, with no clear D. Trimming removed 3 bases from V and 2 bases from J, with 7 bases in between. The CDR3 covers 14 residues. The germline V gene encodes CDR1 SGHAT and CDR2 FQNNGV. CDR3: CASSFDGNTGELFF. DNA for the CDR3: TGTGCCAGCAGCTTCGACGGAAACACCGGGGAGCTGTTTTTT. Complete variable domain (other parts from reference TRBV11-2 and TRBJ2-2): EAGVAQSPRYKIIEKRQSVAFWCNPISGHATLYWYQQILGQGPKLLIQFQNNGVVDDSQLPKDRFSAERLKGVDSTLKIQPAKLEDSAVYLCASSFDGNTGELFFGEGSRLTVL.

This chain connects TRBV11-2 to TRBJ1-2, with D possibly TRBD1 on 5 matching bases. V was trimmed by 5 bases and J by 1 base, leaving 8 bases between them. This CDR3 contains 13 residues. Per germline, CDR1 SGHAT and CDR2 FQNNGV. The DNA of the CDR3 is TGTGCCAGCAGCCCAGGGATTAACTATGGCTACACCTTC. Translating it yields CASSPGINYGYTF.

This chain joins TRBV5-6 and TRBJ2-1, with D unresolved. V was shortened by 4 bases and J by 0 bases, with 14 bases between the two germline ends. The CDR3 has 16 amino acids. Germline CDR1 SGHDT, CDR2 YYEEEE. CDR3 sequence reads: CASSRTALSSYNEQFF. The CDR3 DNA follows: TGTGCCAGCAGCCGGACGGCGTTGAGCTCCTACAATGAGCAGTTCTTC.

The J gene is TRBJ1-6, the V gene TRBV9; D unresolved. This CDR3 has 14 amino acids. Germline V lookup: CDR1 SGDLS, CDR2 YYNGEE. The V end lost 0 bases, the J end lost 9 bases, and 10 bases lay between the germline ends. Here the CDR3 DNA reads TGTGCCAGCAGCGTAGTCGGCGGAGGTTCACCCCTCCACTTT. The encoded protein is CASSVVGGGSPLHF. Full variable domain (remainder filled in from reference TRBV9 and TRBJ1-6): DSGVTQTPKHLITATGQRVTLRCSPRSGDLSVYWYQQSLDQGLQFLIQYYNGEERAKGNILERFSAQQFPDLHSELNLSSLELGDSALYFCASSVVGGGSPLHFGNGTRLTVT.

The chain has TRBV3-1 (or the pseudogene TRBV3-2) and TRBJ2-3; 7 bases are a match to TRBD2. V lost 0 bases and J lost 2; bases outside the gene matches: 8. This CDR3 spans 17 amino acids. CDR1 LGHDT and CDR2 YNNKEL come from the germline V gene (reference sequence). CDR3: CASSQDGEGMVTDTQYF. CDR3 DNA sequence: TGTGCCAGCAGCCAAGATGGGGAGGGAATGGTCACAGATACGCAGTATTTT.

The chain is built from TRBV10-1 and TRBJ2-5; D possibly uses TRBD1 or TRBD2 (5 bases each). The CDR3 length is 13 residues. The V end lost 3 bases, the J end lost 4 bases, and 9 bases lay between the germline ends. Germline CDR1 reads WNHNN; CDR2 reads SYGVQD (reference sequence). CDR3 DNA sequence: TGCGCCAGCAGTGATGGGGGTGGAGAGACCCAGTACTTC. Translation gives CASSDGGGETQYF.

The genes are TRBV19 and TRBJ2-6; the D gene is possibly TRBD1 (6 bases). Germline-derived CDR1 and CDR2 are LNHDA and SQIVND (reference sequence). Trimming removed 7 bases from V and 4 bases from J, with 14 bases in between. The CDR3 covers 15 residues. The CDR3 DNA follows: TGTGCCAGTACCGCAGGGGTCGGGGGGGCCAACGTCCTGACTTTC. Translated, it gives CASTAGVGGANVLTF.

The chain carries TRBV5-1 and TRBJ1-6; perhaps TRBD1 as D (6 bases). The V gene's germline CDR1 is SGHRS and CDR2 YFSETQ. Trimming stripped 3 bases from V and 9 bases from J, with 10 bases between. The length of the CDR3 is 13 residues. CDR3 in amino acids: CASSSDSSSPLHF. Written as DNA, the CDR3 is TGCGCCAGCAGCTCGGACAGCTCTTCACCCCTCCACTTT.

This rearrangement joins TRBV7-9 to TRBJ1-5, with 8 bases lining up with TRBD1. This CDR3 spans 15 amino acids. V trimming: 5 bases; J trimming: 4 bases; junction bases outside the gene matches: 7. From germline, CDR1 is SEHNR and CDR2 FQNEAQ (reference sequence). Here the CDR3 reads CASSPGGAGNQPQHF. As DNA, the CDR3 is TGTGCCAGCAGCCCAGGGGGCGCAGGGAATCAGCCCCAGCATTTT.

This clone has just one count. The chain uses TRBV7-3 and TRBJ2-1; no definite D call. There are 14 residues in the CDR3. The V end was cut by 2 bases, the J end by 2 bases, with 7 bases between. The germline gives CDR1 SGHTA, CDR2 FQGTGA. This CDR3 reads CASSLEPPYNEQFF. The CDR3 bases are TGTGCCAGCAGCTTAGAACCTCCCTACAATGAGCAGTTCTTC.

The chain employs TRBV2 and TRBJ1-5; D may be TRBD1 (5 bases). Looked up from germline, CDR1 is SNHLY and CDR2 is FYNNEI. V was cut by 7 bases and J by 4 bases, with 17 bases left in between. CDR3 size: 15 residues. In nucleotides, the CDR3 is TGTGCCAGCAACCTCCAGGGCCCTCTAAATCAGCCCCAGCATTTT. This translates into CASNLQGPLNQPQHF.

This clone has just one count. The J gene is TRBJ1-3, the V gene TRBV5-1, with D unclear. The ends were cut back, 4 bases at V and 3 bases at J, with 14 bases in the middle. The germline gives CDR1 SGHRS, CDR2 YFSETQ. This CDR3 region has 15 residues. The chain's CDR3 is CASSTGLNFGNTIYF. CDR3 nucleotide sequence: TGCGCCAGCAGCACCGGACTGAATTTTGGAAACACCATATATTTT.

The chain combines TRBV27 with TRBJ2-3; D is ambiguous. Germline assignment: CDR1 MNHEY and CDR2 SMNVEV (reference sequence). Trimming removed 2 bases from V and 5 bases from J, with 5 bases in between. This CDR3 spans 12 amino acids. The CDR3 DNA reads TGTGCCAGCAGTTTAATAGGAGATACGCAGTATTTT. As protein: CASSLIGDTQYF.

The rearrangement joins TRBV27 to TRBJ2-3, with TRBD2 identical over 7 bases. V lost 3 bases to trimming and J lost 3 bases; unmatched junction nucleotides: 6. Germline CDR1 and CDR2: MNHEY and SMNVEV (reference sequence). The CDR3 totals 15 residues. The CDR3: CASSLSREMTDTQYF. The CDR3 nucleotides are TGTGCCAGCAGTTTGTCGCGGGAGATGACAGATACGCAGTATTTT.

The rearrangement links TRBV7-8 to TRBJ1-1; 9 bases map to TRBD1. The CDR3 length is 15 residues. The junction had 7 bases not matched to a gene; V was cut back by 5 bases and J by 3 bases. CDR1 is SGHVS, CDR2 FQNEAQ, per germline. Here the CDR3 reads CASSPRTGEDTEAFF. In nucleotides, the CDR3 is TGTGCCAGCAGCCCCCGGACAGGGGAGGACACTGAAGCTTTCTTT.

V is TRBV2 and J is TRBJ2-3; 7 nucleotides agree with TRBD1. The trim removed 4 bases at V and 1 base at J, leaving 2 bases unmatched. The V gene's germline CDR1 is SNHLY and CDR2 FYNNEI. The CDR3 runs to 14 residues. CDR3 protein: CASSGQGGTDTQYF. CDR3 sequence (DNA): TGTGCCAGCAGTGGACAGGGAGGCACAGATACGCAGTATTTT.